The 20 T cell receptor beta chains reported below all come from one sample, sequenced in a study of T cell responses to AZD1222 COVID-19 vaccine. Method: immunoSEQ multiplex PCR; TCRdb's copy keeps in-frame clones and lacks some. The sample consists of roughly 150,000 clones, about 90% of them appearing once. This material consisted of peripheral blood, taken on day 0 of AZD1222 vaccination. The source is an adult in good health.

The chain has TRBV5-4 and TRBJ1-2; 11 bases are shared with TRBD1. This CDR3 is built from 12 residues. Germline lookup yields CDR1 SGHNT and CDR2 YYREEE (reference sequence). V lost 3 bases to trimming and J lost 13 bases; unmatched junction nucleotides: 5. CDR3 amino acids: CASSWGQGESTF. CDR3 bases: TGTGCCAGCAGCTGGGGACAGGGGGAGTCCACCTTC.

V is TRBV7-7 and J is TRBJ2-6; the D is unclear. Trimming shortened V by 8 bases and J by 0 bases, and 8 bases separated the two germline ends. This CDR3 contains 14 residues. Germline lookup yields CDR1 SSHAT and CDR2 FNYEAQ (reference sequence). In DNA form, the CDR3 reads TGTGCCAGCCAGATGATCTCTGGGGCCAACGTCCTGACTTTC. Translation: CASQMISGANVLTF.

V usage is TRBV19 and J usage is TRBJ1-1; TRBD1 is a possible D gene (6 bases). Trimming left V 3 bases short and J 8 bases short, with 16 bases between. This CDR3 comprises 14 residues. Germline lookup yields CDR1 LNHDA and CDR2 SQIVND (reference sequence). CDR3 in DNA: TGTGCCAGTAGTATTTCAATAGGGGGTTTAGAAGCTTTCTTT. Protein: CASSISIGGLEAFF.

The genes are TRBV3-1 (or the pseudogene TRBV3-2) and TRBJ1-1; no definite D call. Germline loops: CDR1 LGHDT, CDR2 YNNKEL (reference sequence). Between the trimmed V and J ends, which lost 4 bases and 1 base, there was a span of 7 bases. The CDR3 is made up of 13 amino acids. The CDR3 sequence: CASSRAPNTEAFF. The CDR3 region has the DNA TGTGCCAGCAGCCGAGCCCCGAACACTGAAGCTTTCTTT.

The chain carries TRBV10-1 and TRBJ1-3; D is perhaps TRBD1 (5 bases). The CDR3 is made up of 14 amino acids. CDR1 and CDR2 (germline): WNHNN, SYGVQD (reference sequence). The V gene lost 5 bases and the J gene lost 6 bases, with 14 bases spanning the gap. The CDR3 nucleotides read TGCGCCAGCAGTCCCCGGGACGGGGAAAACACCATATATTTT. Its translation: CASSPRDGENTIYF.

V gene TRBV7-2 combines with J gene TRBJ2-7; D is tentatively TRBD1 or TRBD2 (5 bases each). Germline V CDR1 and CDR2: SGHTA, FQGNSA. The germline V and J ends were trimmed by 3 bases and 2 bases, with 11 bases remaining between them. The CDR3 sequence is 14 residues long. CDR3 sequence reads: CASSFRDGAYEQYF. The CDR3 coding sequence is TGTGCCAGCAGCTTCCGGGACGGAGCCTACGAGCAGTACTTC.

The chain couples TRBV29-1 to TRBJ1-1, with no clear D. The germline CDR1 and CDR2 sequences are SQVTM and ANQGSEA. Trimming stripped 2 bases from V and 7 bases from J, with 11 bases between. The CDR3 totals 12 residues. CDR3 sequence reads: CSVELGRVEAFF. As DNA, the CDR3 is TGCAGCGTTGAACTTGGACGGGTTGAAGCTTTCTTT.

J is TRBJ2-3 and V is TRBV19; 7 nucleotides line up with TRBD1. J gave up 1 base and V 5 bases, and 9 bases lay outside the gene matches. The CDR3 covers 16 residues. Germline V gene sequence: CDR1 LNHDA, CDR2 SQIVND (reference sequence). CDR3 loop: CASSLRQGGRTDTQYF. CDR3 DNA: TGTGCCAGTAGTCTTCGACAGGGTGGGCGCACAGATACGCAGTATTTT.

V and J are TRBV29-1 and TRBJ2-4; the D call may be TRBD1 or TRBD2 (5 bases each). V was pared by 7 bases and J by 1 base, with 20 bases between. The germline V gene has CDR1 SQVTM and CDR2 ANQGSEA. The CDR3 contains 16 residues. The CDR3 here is CSAVGAPNRAKNIQYF. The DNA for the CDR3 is TGCAGCGCCGTCGGGGCCCCTAATAGGGCCAAAAACATTCAGTACTTC.

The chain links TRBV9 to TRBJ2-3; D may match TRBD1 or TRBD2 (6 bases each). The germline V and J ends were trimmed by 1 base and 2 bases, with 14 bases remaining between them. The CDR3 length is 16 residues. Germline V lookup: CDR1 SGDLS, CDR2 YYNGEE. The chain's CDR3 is CASSVPTGLSTDTQYF. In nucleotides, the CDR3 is TGTGCCAGCAGCGTACCGACAGGACTATCCACAGATACGCAGTATTTT.

CDR3 loop: CASSLGAGSGYTF. The CDR3 DNA is TGTGCCAGCAGTTTGGGAGCGGGCAGTGGCTACACCTTC. The chain has TRBV27 and TRBJ1-2; no clear D. The V end was cut by 3 bases, the J end by 7 bases, with 12 bases between. CDR3 length equals 13 residues. The germline V gene encodes CDR1 MNHEY and CDR2 SMNVEV (reference sequence).

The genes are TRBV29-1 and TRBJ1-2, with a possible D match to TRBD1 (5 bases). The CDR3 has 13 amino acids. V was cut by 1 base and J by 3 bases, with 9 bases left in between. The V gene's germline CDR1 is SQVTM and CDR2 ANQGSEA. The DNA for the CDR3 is TGCAGCGTTGAAGCCCTAGGGGACTATGGCTACACCTTC. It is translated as CSVEALGDYGYTF.

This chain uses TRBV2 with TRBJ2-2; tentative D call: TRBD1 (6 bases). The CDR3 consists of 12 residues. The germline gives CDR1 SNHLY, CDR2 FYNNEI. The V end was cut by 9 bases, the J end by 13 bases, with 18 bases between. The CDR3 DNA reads TGTGCCAGTTTACAGGGTCATGAGGCGCTGTTTTTT. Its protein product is CASLQGHEALFF.

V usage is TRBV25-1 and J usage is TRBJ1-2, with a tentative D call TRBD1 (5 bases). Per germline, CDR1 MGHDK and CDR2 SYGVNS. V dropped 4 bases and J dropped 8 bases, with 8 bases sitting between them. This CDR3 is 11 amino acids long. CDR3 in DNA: TGTGCCAGCAGTGCCCACAGGGGCTACACCTTC. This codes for CASSAHRGYTF.

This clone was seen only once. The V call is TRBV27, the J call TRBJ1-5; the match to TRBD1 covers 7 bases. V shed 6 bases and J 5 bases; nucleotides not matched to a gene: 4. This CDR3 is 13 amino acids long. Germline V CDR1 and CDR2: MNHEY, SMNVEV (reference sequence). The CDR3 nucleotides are TGTGCCAGCAGACAGGGGAGGTATCAGCCCCAGCATTTT. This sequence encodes CASRQGRYQPQHF.

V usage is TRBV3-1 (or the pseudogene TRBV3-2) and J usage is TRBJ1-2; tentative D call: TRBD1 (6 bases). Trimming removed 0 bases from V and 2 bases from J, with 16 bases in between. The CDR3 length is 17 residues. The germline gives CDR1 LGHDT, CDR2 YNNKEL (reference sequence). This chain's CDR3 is CASSQDRYGGRNYGYTF. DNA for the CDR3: TGTGCCAGCAGCCAAGACCGTTACGGGGGCAGAAACTATGGCTACACCTTC.

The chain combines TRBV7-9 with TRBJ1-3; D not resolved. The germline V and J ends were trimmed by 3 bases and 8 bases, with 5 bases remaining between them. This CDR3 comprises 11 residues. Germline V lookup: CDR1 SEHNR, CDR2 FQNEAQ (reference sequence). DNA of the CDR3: TGTGCCAGCAGCTTGGGGTACACCATATATTTT. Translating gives CASSLGYTIYF.

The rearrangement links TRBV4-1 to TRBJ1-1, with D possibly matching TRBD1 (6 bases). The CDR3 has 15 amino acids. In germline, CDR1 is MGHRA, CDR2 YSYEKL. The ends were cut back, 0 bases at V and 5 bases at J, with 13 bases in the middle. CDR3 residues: CASSQDDRWSTEAFF. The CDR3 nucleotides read TGCGCCAGCAGCCAAGATGACAGGTGGAGTACTGAAGCTTTCTTT.

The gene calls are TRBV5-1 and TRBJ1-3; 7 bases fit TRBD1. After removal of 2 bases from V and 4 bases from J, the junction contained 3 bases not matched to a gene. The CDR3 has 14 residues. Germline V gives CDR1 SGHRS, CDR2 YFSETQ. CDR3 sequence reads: CASSLQGSGNTIYF. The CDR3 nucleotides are TGCGCCAGCAGCTTACAGGGGTCAGGAAACACCATATATTTT.

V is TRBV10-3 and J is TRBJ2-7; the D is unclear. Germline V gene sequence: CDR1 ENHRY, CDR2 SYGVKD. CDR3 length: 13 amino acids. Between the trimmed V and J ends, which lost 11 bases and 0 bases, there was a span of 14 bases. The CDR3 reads CASRTISSYEQYF. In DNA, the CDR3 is TGTGCCTCGCGAACAATTAGCTCCTACGAGCAGTACTTC.